This T cell receptor beta chain was recorded in a study of T cells in tuberculosis. Overall study findings and caveats: Active tuberculosis alpha repertoires lay closer to GMM-specific TCRs than controls'.

Comment on this clone: Its antigen is currently unknown.

V dropped 5 bases and J dropped 4; count of bases not matched to a gene: 8. The germline V gene encodes CDR1 SGHNT and CDR2 YENEEA. The CDR3 length is 17 residues. TCRdb keeps only in-frame clones here, not all; method: immunoSEQ multiplex PCR. Of 45,000 or so clones in the sample, roughly 96% were seen once. Sequenced material: PBMCs. This chain joins TRBV11-3 and TRBJ2-1; TRBD2 matches at 13 bases. The receptor was derived from a donor aged 10-29 years with latent tuberculosis or without tuberculosis infection. The CDR3 spells CASSQGTSGVSYNEQFF. CDR3 bases: TGTGCCAGCAGCCAAGGGACTAGCGGGGTTTCGTACAATGAGCAGTTCTTC. Variable domain in full (rest from reference TRBV11-3 and TRBJ2-1): EAGVVQSPRYKIIEKKQPVAFWCNPISGHNTLYWYLQNLGQGPELLIRYENEEAVDDSQLPKDRFSAERLKGVDSTLKIQPAELGDSAVYLCASSQGTSGVSYNEQFFGPGTRLTVL.